A single sample gave rise to the 15 T cell receptor beta chains below, sequenced in a study of radiotherapy plus CTLA-4 blockade in lung cancer. Using immunoSEQ multiplex PCR, the repertoire was profiled, and TCRdb retains in-frame clones only, with some absent. The repertoire has roughly 70,000 clones, 80% to 90% of them found once; the top ten carry over 35%. This specimen consisted of peripheral blood, obtained from a patient treated with radiotherapy plus ipilimumab. These receptors all come from a human donor with non-small cell lung cancer that progressed on radiotherapy plus ipilimumab.

The chain combines TRBV6-5 with TRBJ1-1; D possibly corresponds to TRBD1 (6 bases). Trimming removed 6 bases at V and 1 base at J, with 12 bases between. The CDR3 has 14 amino acids. Looked up from germline, CDR1 is MNHEY and CDR2 is SVGAGI. For the CDR3, the DNA is TGTGCCAGCAGGGGGGCTGCGAGGAACACTGAAGCTTTCTTT. Protein sequence: CASRGAARNTEAFF.

The chain uses TRBV7-3 and TRBJ2-3; possibly TRBD1 or TRBD2 for D (5 bases each). Germline-derived CDR1 and CDR2 are SGHTA and FQGTGA. The CDR3 has 12 amino acids. V was trimmed by 6 bases and J by 10 bases, leaving 14 bases between them. CDR3 nucleotide sequence: TGTGCCAGCAGTTCAACCGGGGACGCGCAGTATTTT. Protein product: CASSSTGDAQYF.

CDR3 DNA: TGTGCCAGCAGCCAACGCTACGAGCAGTACTTC. Translating gives CASSQRYEQYF. This chain connects TRBV14 to TRBJ2-7; D is ambiguous. The CDR3 has 11 amino acids. V was pared by 2 bases and J by 3 bases, with 2 bases between. Germline V gives CDR1 SGHDN, CDR2 FVKESK.

The chain joins TRBV27 to TRBJ1-5; no clear D gene. Germline-derived CDR1 and CDR2 are MNHEY and SMNVEV (reference sequence). With 4 bases removed from V and 0 bases from J, the gap between germline ends came to 7 bases. This CDR3 comprises 14 residues. CDR3 nucleotide sequence: TGTGCCAGCAGTTCAGAGCATAGCAATCAGCCCCAGCATTTT. It encodes CASSSEHSNQPQHF.

Turning to this clone: The sample holds other DNA sequences that translate to the same CDR3. The V gene is TRBV5-1, the J gene TRBJ2-3; 9 bases fit TRBD1. CDR3 length equals 15 residues. The germline gives CDR1 SGHRS, CDR2 YFSETQ. The trim removed 4 bases at V and 2 bases at J, leaving 5 bases unmatched. CDR3 protein: CASSPGQGNTDTQYF. CDR3 nucleotides: TGCGCCAGCAGCCCGGGACAGGGAAACACAGATACGCAGTATTTT.

The chain carries TRBV5-1 and TRBJ2-7; maybe TRBD2 (5 bases). Germline-derived CDR1 and CDR2 are SGHRS and YFSETQ. The CDR3 runs to 15 residues. Trimming shortened V by 4 bases and J by 1 base, and 15 bases separated the two germline ends. The CDR3 here is CASSRPAAGSYEQYF. For the CDR3, the DNA is TGCGCCAGCAGCCGACCAGCGGCCGGATCCTACGAGCAGTACTTC.

V and J are TRBV5-4 and TRBJ2-3, with D tentatively TRBD1 (5 bases). CDR1 is SGHNT, CDR2 YYREEE, per germline (reference sequence). The V gene lost 1 base and the J gene lost 2 bases, with 14 bases spanning the gap. There are 16 residues in the CDR3. CDR3 DNA: TGTGCCAGCAGCTTGCAGGGCAGGGATCCCACAGATACGCAGTATTTT. Protein product: CASSLQGRDPTDTQYF.

This clone rates as medium-sized. V and J are TRBV5-3 and TRBJ1-5; TRBD1 matches 9 bases. TRBV5-3 carries the ORF label, with uncertain function. J was trimmed by 7 bases and V by 4 bases; bases with no gene match: 9. This CDR3 is built from 15 residues. The CDR3 spells CARSLGTGLRQPQHF. The CDR3 DNA is TGTGCCAGAAGCCTCGGGACAGGGCTGAGGCAGCCCCAGCATTTT.

This chain links TRBV19 with TRBJ1-1; possible D gene TRBD1, 5 bases. This CDR3 comprises 15 residues. Trimming stripped 4 bases from V and 1 base from J, with 13 bases between. Germline V gene lookup returns CDR1 LNHDA and CDR2 SQIVND (reference sequence). CDR3 DNA: TGTGCCAGTAGTACCACAGGTTATCGGAACACTGAAGCTTTCTTT. Its translation: CASSTTGYRNTEAFF.

The sample holds a few counts of this clone. The chain combines TRBV4-2 with TRBJ1-4; 10 bases are a match to TRBD1. With V trimmed by 0 bases and J by 6 bases, 4 bases remained unmatched. The CDR3 consists of 16 residues. Germline CDR1 reads LGHNA; CDR2 reads YNFKEQ. CDR3: CASSQDAGTGDEKLFF. The CDR3 bases are TGTGCCAGCAGCCAAGATGCCGGGACAGGGGATGAAAAACTGTTTTTT.

A note on this clone: This specimen includes other DNA sequences encoding the same CDR3. CDR3 nucleotide sequence: TGTGCCAGCAGCCTAGCGGCAAGCACAGATACGCAGTATTTT. Amino acids: CASSLAASTDTQYF. This sequence joins TRBV9 and TRBJ2-3, with 7 bases matching TRBD2. The CDR3 has 14 residues. Germline CDR1 is SGDLS and CDR2 is YYNGEE. The J segment lost 0 bases and the V segment lost 4 bases, leaving 2 bases of the junction unmatched.

The chain links TRBV5-1 to TRBJ2-1, with 7 positions matching TRBD2. The germline V gene has CDR1 SGHRS and CDR2 YFSETQ. V shed 4 bases and J 1 base; nucleotides not matched to a gene: 8. The CDR3 covers 16 residues. CDR3 bases: TGCGCCAGCAGCCCGCAGGTAGCGGGTTCCTACAATGAGCAGTTCTTC. Translating it yields CASSPQVAGSYNEQFF.

In this sample, this clone turned up a few times. This chain connects TRBV28 to TRBJ1-5, with D unresolved. CDR1 and CDR2 (germline): MDHEN, SYDVKM. V lost 6 bases to trimming and J lost 6 bases, with 9 bases between them. CDR3 length equals 12 residues. DNA for the CDR3: TGTGCCAGCAGAGTGGGTAGTCAGCCCCAGCATTTT. It encodes CASRVGSQPQHF. Looking up the rest from reference TRBV28 and TRBJ1-5 gives the full variable domain: DVKVTQSSRYLVKRTGEKVFLECVQDMDHENMFWYRQDPGLGLRLIYFSYDVKMKEKGDIPEGYSVSREKKERFSLILESASTNQTSMYLCASRVGSQPQHFGDGTRLSIL.

The chain employs TRBV2 and TRBJ1-2; D is undetermined. CDR3 size: 14 residues. The germline gives CDR1 SNHLY, CDR2 FYNNEI. V lost 1 base to trimming and J lost 8 bases, with 14 bases between them. The chain's CDR3 is CASSEDKSRHGYTF. The CDR3 DNA reads as TGTGCCAGCAGTGAAGATAAATCACGCCACGGCTACACCTTC.

This clone has a handful of counts. The CDR3 here is CANNTGNTEAFF. The DNA of the CDR3 is TGCGCCAATAATACAGGGAACACTGAAGCTTTCTTT. The chain uses TRBV10-1 and TRBJ1-1, with D perhaps matching TRBD1 (5 bases). From germline, CDR1 is WNHNN and CDR2 SYGVQD (reference sequence). V was shortened by 10 bases and J by 1 base, with 10 bases between the two germline ends. The CDR3 covers 12 residues.